This TCR beta chain was profiled in a study of identical twins. This clonotype has a handful of counts. The CDR3 is 20 amino acids. The V segment lost 3 bases and the J segment 6 bases; nucleotides outside the gene matches: 19. Germline V gene lookup returns CDR1 MGHDK and CDR2 SYGVNS. TCRdb processed the 5' RACE reads anew with MiXCR; each CDR3 protein has one entry. The sample carries 1.5 million to 2 million distinct CDR3 sequences, about 30% recorded once. J is TRBJ2-7 and V is TRBV25-1; 14 positions match TRBD2. The sample taken for sequencing was cord blood. The TCR sequence derives from a newborn girl in good health. This CDR3 reads CASSDQNPGLAGVRPLEQYF. In DNA form, the CDR3 reads TGTGCCAGCAGTGATCAGAACCCGGGACTAGCGGGAGTCCGTCCCCTCGAGCAGTACTTC.